What follows describes a single T cell receptor beta chain. Many counts were recorded for this clone. The antigen it recognizes is unknown. Within one base of it there is no much larger clone, and no base qualities were kept. There are 15 amino acids in the CDR3, from cysteine to phenylalanine inclusive. The DNA shown is the 45-base CDR3, in frame from base 1. V sheds 2 bases and J sheds 6 bases, leaving 15 bases between their ends. The germline V gene specifies SGHTA as CDR1 and FQGTGA as CDR2. Whole blood was collected in K2EDTA tubes by collaborating institutions according to the institutions' own protocols. For TCRbeta analysis, collaborators shipped samples as frozen whole blood, isolated PBMCs, or DNA extracted from either of those sample types. This record comes from a study of blood T cell repertoires in COVID-19 (dated by TCRdb to 2019 to 2021). Describing the broader study: Collaborator samples came from the United States, Italy and Spain and covered acute and convalescent phases of COVID-19. The prospective study material was composed of cDNA or gDNA derived from T cells, B-cell-depleted T cells, or PBMCs. Sample metadata almost always included a de-identified subject ID, COVID-19 status, age in years and sex. The repertoires were released in a freely available public database meant as a resource for research on the immune response to SARS-CoV-2. Where available, HLA class I and class II types were taken from metadata supplied by the sample provider and were not determined by assay-based typing. Deeply sampled blood TCRbeta repertoires from subjects exposed to, actively infected with, or recovered from COVID-19 were included in the dataset. Samples came from the ongoing ImmuneRACE study (first 160 participants) plus 1,254 subjects from 6 global collaborators.

The full study reports these points: Clinical and demographic metadata were provided uncurated, with the amount varying by source and participant.

TCRbeta CDR3 regions were amplified from genomic DNA using the immunoSEQ Assay, a bias-controlled multiplex PCR. The study's own analysis went as follows. Within the assay, amplification of reference gene primers was used to estimate how many nucleated cells each sample contained. To quantify the absolute abundance of each unique TCRbeta CDR3 rearrangement, sequence reads were collapsed and filtered. For each sample, productive Simpson clonality was calculated as the square root of Simpson's diversity index over productive rearrangements. What TCRdb holds here is the immuneACCESS table cut down to in-frame rearrangements. Part of the clones is not present; checked against another copy, under half of the missing clones reflect an unresolved V gene, and the others are unexplained. The V and J calls and the clone size are those of that table, but D and trimming were determined from the DNA. The sample records 92,000 or so clones, around 72% of which are singletons. The ten largest clones capture approximately 14% of the sample.

The sequence was collected from a woman at least 80 years old with acute or convalescent COVID-19. The rearranged segments are TRBV7-3 and TRBJ2-3; the D gene is perhaps TRBD1, on 6 matching bases. Sample: peripheral blood. The CDR3 here reads CASSLGSGAADTQYF. The bases read TGTGCCAGCAGCTTAGGCTCAGGGGCTGCGGATACGCAGTATTTT.